The present TCR beta chain was sequenced within a study of CD8+ T cells in alopecia areata (dated by TCRdb to 2016 to 2019). Describing the broader study: Treated patients were enrolled in an open-label pilot trial of oral tofacitinib, 5 to 10 mg twice daily, for moderate-to-severe alopecia areata. To study T cell clonal expansion in alopecia areata, the researchers applied high-throughput TCRbeta sequencing to both the C3H/HeJ mouse model and human patients. TCRbeta CDR3 regions were amplified by immunoSEQ multiplex PCR using 35 Vbeta forward and 13 Jbeta reverse primers. In treated patients, disease severity was measured using the SALT score, which gives the percentage of scalp surface area affected. Human TCRbeta sequencing covered scalp tissue and sorted CD4+ and CD8+ peripheral blood T cells from patchy and totalis/universalis alopecia areata patients and healthy controls. RNA was obtained with the PAXgene miRNA kit for fixed scalp, the miRNeasy kit for PBMCs, and the RNeasy kit for mouse skin. Tofacitinib was administered for 6 to 18 months, and 6 months of follow-up off drug were then conducted to assess delayed response and recurrence. Patients on tofacitinib were biopsied at baseline and after 4 and 24 weeks of treatment, and several of the patients also had a later scalp biopsy. Clonality in the scalp was compared among normal scalp (n=4), patchy alopecia areata scalp (n=8), and alopecia totalis/universalis scalp (n=8).

The CDR3 covers 17 residues, taking in both the cysteine and the phenylalanine. The CDR3 DNA has 51 bases and is translated from base 1. For this chain, trimming is 4 bases at the V end and 1 base at the J end, and the number of junction bases without a gene match is 11. Per the germline V gene, MGHRA is the CDR1 and YSYEKL is the CDR2. Interpreted using the paper, the treatment or condition label stands for: oral pan-JAK inhibitor, 5-10 mg twice daily. From alopecia areata patients, peripheral blood was collected along with lesional scalp punch biopsies. PBMCs were isolated by density centrifugation and stained for CD3, CD4 and CD8, after which CD4+ and CD8+ T cells were sorted on a FACSAria. As regards this clone: There is no known antigen for this receptor. Given a far larger clone just one base away, this is likely a sequencing read error.

Study-wide findings and limitations: During tofacitinib treatment, many expanded lesional clones remained in scalp and blood, and this persistence may partly explain relapse after treatment is stopped. Compared with mice, TCR sequences shared between patients were less clear, possibly partly because of HLA diversity across the patient population. Scalp clonality and the number of expanded CD8+ clones among the top 100 scalp clones were significantly decreased by tofacitinib. Because the treated cohort was small and included a single nonresponder, larger studies are needed to assess links between baseline CD8+ expansion and response. Higher clonality and more expanded CD8+ clones were observed in lesional scalp than in normal scalp, particularly in alopecia totalis/universalis, a finding suggestive of antigenic drive. Resident alphabeta T cells in normal human skin are also sequenced, complicating scalp TCR repertoire analysis, unlike mouse skin dominated by gammadelta T cells.

Library construction relied on the immunoSEQ multiplex PCR assay. RNA was extracted from all samples and reverse transcribed into cDNA as template for TCR sequencing. First-strand cDNA was synthesized using SuperScript III with a 2:1 mix of oligo-dT and random hexamers. A synthetic immune receptor repertoire was used to measure amplification bias, and any remaining bias was corrected computationally. On the study's bioinformatics: After raw reads were preprocessed to remove errors, the CDR3 was defined following IMGT conventions as running from the conserved cysteine to phenylalanine. Clonality was computed by normalizing Shannon entropy by log2 of the number of productive unique TCRs and subtracting the result from 1. Scalp TCRbeta sequences were cross-referenced with sorted blood CD4 and CD8 repertoires so that the CD4 or CD8 identity of scalp clones could be inferred. This is the immuneACCESS table as TCRdb keeps it, with only in-frame sequences that have V and J called. A part of the clones is gone; compared with another copy, unresolved V genes explain less than half, and the rest is unexplained. Clone size and the V and J calls come from that table; the DNA yielded D and trimming. Present in this sample are roughly 210,000 clones, 43% of which were seen just once. About 2.6% of the sample is taken by the ten largest.

The sequencing used CD4+ T cells sorted from blood, collected at approximately week 36, from a patient treated with tofacitinib. This TCR came from a human donor with alopecia areata. The sequence joins TRBV4-1 to TRBJ2-5; a stretch of 8 junction bases matches TRBD2. The DNA reads as follows: TGCGCCAGCAGCCTCTCCACTAGCGGCCCCTCCCAAGAGACCCAGTACTTC. It translates as CASSLSTSGPSQETQYF.